The rows below give T cell receptor beta chains drawn from one sample of a study of regulatory T cells in long-lasting Graves disease. TCRdb reprocessed the multiplex PCR reads via MiXCR and lists one record per CDR3 protein. This sample yields about 620,000 distinct CDR3 sequences, of which roughly 15% are seen a single time; about 17% belongs to the top ten. These data also featured in a second study, about T cells in Graves' hyperthyroidism and ophthalmopathy.

The sample was peripheral blood mononuclear cells (PBMCs), taken at new diagnosis, from a patient treated with antithyroid drugs. Every receptor here comes from a woman in her thirties with Graves disease. Both conserved end residues are trimmed from each CDR3. Each record gives: J gene, V gene, CDR3 protein.

j_call: TRBJ2-1
v_call: TRBV7-3
cdr3_aa: ASSLIPTPPRDSSSYNEQF

j_call: TRBJ1-4
v_call: TRBV28
cdr3_aa: ASSREKLF

j_call: TRBJ2-1
v_call: TRBV5-1
cdr3_aa: ASSLGTGGASNEQF

j_call: TRBJ2-2
v_call: TRBV7-2
cdr3_aa: ASSLVRGITGELF

j_call: TRBJ2-7
v_call: TRBV20-1
cdr3_aa: SARLPQGGFEQY

j_call: TRBJ1-1
v_call: TRBV11-2
cdr3_aa: ASSSHTQHEAF

j_call: TRBJ2-7
v_call: TRBV7-6
cdr3_aa: ASSRAGQAYEQY

j_call: TRBJ1-6
v_call: TRBV29-1
cdr3_aa: SANPRGGDSPLH

j_call: TRBJ2-2
v_call: TRBV9
cdr3_aa: ASSVAARGGTGELF

j_call: TRBJ1-5
v_call: TRBV7-2
cdr3_aa: ASGDRSGQPQH

j_call: TRBJ2-1
v_call: TRBV19
cdr3_aa: ASSITGLANEQF

j_call: TRBJ1-2
v_call: TRBV9
cdr3_aa: ASSERTGGGSGYT

j_call: TRBJ2-7
v_call: TRBV5-1
cdr3_aa: ASSLTGTGPSEQY

j_call: TRBJ2-1
v_call: TRBV28
cdr3_aa: ASSLVMGVYNEQF

j_call: NA
v_call: TRBV4-1
cdr3_aa: ASSQERLAGVADTQH

j_call: TRBJ2-1
v_call: TRBV7-6
cdr3_aa: AGAGTSGALQF

j_call: TRBJ1-1
v_call: TRBV28
cdr3_aa: ASSVHAKAF

j_call: TRBJ2-7
v_call: TRBV7-8
cdr3_aa: ASSFRGQATYEQY

j_call: TRBJ2-3
v_call: TRBV7-2
cdr3_aa: ASSPRPIGTDTQY

j_call: TRBJ2-1
v_call: TRBV11-2
cdr3_aa: ASSLEGTSGSYEQF

j_call: TRBJ1-2
v_call: TRBV3-1
cdr3_aa: ASSPRGQGALIYGYT

j_call: TRBJ2-1
v_call: TRBV7-9
cdr3_aa: VSSSLGGQEF

j_call: TRBJ1-2
v_call: TRBV2
cdr3_aa: ASSRTGGEWKNGYT

j_call: TRBJ2-7
v_call: TRBV7-2
cdr3_aa: ASSLGSSGYEQY

j_call: TRBJ2-5
v_call: TRBV11-1
cdr3_aa: ASSPTGTGETQY

j_call: TRBJ2-1
v_call: TRBV19
cdr3_aa: ASSIDDSGLADYNEQF

j_call: TRBJ2-7
v_call: TRBV7-3
cdr3_aa: ASSPRYCQKPYEQY

j_call: TRBJ2-5
v_call: TRBV27
cdr3_aa: ASRPPFGTGGPPLETQY

j_call: TRBJ1-5
v_call: TRBV28
cdr3_aa: ASSFGRSSQPQH

j_call: TRBJ2-2
v_call: TRBV6-1
cdr3_aa: ASRVVSATGELF

j_call: TRBJ2-1
v_call: TRBV2
cdr3_aa: ASMTSGAYNEQF

j_call: TRBJ1-5
v_call: TRBV6-9
cdr3_aa: ASSYSFTSDQPQH

j_call: TRBJ2-5
v_call: TRBV3-1
cdr3_aa: ASSHVGTQY

j_call: NA
v_call: TRBV6-1
cdr3_aa: ASSPGQGAETQY

j_call: TRBJ2-5
v_call: TRBV15
cdr3_aa: ATSRGSQETQY

j_call: TRBJ2-7
v_call: TRBV27
cdr3_aa: ASSIRTGTTAYEQY

j_call: TRBJ2-1
v_call: TRBV30
cdr3_aa: AWSTRYEQF

j_call: TRBJ2-1
v_call: TRBV20-1
cdr3_aa: SASGGPREQF

j_call: TRBJ2-7
v_call: TRBV27
cdr3_aa: ASSLSRHPGVEQY

j_call: TRBJ2-2
v_call: TRBV13
cdr3_aa: ASSTTDTGELF

j_call: TRBJ1-5
v_call: TRBV20-1
cdr3_aa: SAGLQGGNQPQH

j_call: TRBJ2-4
v_call: TRBV28
cdr3_aa: ASVDRPRGIQY

j_call: TRBJ2-5
v_call: TRBV7-8
cdr3_aa: ASITRGRSVQETQY

j_call: TRBJ1-1
v_call: TRBV7-7
cdr3_aa: ASSSRDRPFPC

j_call: TRBJ2-1
v_call: TRBV2
cdr3_aa: AGQIRMGISYNEQF

j_call: TRBJ2-1
v_call: TRBV15
cdr3_aa: ATSGLNEQF

j_call: TRBJ1-5
v_call: TRBV6-5
cdr3_aa: ASSYGTPITQPQH

j_call: TRBJ2-7
v_call: TRBV20-1
cdr3_aa: SARDTVASSSYEQY

j_call: TRBJ2-2
v_call: TRBV2
cdr3_aa: ARSNPYTGELF

j_call: TRBJ2-3
v_call: TRBV7-2
cdr3_aa: ASSFISSTDTQY

j_call: TRBJ2-7
v_call: TRBV28
cdr3_aa: ASSFGLAGGHRY

j_call: TRBJ2-7
v_call: TRBV11-2
cdr3_aa: ASSLASNEPRSLYEQY

j_call: TRBJ2-6
v_call: TRBV6-2/TRBV6-3
cdr3_aa: ASSGRLGAISGANVLT